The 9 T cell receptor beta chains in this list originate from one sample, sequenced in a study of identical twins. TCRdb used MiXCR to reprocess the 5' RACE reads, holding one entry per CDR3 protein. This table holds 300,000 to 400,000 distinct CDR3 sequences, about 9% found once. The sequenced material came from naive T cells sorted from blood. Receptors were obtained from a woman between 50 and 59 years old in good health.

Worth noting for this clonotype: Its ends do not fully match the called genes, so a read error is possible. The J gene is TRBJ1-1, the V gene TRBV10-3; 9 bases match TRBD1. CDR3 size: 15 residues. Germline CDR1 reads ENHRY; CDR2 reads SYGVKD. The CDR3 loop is CAISVKDRGSTEDFF. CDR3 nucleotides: TGTGCCATCAGTGTTAAAGACAGGGGGAGTACTGAAGATTTCTTT.

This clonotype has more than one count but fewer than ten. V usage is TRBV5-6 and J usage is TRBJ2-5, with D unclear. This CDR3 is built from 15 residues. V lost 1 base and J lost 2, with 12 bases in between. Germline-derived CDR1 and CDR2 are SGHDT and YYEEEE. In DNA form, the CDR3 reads TGTGCCAGCAGCTTGCTACCGGACCCACAAGAGACCCAGTACTTC. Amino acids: CASSLLPDPQETQYF.

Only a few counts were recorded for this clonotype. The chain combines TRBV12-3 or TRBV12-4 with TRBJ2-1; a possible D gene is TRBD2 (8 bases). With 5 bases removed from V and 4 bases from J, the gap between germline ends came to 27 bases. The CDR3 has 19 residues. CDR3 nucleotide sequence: TGTGCCAGCAGTACCACAGGGGCCCAAGCGGGAGTACCGTACAATGAGCAGTTCTTC. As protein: CASSTTGAQAGVPYNEQFF.

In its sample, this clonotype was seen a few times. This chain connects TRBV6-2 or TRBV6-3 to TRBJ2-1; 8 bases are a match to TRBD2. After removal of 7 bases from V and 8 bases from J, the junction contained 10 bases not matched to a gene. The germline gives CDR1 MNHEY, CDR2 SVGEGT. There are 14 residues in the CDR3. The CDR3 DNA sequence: TGTGCCAGCACCGGGAAGCGGGAGCGGGATGAGCAGTTCTTC. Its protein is CASTGKRERDEQFF.

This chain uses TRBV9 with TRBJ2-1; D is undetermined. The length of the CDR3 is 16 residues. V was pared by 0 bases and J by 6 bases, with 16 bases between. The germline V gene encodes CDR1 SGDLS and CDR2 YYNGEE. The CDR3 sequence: CASSVARVSGLNEQFF. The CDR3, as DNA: TGTGCCAGCAGCGTAGCTCGAGTTTCTGGGCTCAATGAGCAGTTCTTC.

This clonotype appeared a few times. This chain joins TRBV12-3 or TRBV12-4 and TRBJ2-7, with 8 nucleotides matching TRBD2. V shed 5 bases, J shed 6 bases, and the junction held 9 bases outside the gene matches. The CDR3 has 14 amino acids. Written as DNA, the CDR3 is TGTGCCAGCAGTGCTTGGGCGGGAGGAGGCGAGCAGTACTTC. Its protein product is CASSAWAGGGEQYF.

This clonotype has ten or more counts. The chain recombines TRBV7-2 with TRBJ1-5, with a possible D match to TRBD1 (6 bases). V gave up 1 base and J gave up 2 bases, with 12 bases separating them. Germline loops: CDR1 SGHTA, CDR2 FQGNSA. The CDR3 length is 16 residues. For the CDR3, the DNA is TGTGCCAGCAGCTTAGAAGGGGCAGGGGGCAATCAGCCCCAGCATTTT. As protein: CASSLEGAGGNQPQHF.

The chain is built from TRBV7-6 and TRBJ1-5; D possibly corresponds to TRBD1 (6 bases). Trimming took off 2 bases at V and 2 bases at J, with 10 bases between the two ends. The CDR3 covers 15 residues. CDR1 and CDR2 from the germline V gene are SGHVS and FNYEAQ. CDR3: CASSLSGAGNQPQHF. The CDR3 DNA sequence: TGTGCCAGCAGCTTATCAGGGGCTGGCAATCAGCCCCAGCATTTT.

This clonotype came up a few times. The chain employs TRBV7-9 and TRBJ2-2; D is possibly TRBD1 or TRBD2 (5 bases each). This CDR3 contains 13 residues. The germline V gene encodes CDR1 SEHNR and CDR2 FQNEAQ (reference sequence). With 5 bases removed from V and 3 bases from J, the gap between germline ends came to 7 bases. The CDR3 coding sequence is TGTGCCAGCAGCCGGGGACACACCGGGGAGCTGTTTTTT. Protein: CASSRGHTGELFF.